Sequencing of this T cell receptor beta chain was carried out in a study of monozygotic twins with cystic fibrosis. Points from the study as a whole: Co-twins had the most similar V usage for 13 of 16 pairs, J for 8. Unrelated CF individuals shared fewer identical clonotypes than monozygotic CF twins. Shared CDR3 numbers were not associated with age, concordance or severity. Median Simpson clonality of approximately 0.009 suggested naive T cells predominated.

About this clone: No antigen is known for it.

Repertoires were generated with immunoSEQ multiplex PCR, while TCRdb's copy carries only in-frame clones and drops some. The sample holds 29,000 or so clones; about 82% are singletons and the top ten take around 0.88%. CDR3 length: 15 residues. The TCR sequence derives from a girl aged 2 to 9 with cystic fibrosis. This chain uses TRBV21-1 with TRBJ2-7; the listed D gene, TRBD1, was not tested against the DNA. TRBV21-1 is a recognized pseudogene. Sequenced input: blood. Here the CDR3 reads CASSLAGTGSYEQYF. The CDR3 DNA reads TGTGCCAGCAGCCTAGCCGGGACAGGGTCCTACGAGCAGTACTTC.